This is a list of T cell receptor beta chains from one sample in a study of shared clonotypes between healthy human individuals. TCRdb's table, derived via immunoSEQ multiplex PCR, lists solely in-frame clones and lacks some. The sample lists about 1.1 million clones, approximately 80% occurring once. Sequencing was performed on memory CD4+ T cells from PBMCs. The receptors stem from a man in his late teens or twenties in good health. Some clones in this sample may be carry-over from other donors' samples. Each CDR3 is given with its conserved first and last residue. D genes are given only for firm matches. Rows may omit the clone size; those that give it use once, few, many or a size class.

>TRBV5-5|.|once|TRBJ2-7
CASSLFSAPNYEQYF
TGTGCCAGCAGCTTGTTCTCGGCCCCGAACTACGAGCAGTACTTC
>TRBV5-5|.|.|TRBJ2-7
CASSLREISYEQYF
TGTGCCAGCAGCTTGAGGGAGATTTCCTACGAGCAGTACTTC
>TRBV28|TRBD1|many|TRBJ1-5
CASSLGDSYRNQPQHF
TGTGCCAGCAGTTTAGGGGACAGTTATCGAAATCAGCCCCAGCATTTT
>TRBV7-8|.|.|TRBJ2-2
CASSFDRNTGELFF
TGTGCCAGCAGCTTTGACAGGAACACCGGGGAGCTGTTTTTT
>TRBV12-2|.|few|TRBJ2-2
CARPKHGELFF
TGTGCAAGGCCTAAGCACGGGGAGCTGTTTTTT
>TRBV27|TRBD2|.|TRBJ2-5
CASSSSTSGVQETQYF
TGTGCCAGCAGTTCGTCGACTAGCGGAGTTCAAGAGACCCAGTACTTC
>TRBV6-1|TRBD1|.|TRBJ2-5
CASSESRQGMYQETQYF
TGTGCCAGCAGTGAATCGAGACAGGGGATGTACCAAGAGACCCAGTACTTC
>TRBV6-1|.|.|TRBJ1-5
CASSEVEYQPQHF
TGTGCCAGCAGTGAAGTTGAGTATCAGCCCCAGCATTTT
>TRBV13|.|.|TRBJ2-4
CASSPPPWGKKEAKNIQYF
TGTGCCAGCAGCCCCCCGCCGTGGGGTAAGAAAGAGGCCAAAAACATTCAGTACTTC
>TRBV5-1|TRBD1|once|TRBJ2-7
CASSAGTGAGEQYF
TGCGCCAGCAGTGCCGGGACAGGGGCTGGCGAGCAGTACTTC
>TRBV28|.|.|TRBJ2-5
CASSFRPLGTQYF
TGTGCCAGCAGTTTTCGCCCGCTCGGGACCCAGTACTTC
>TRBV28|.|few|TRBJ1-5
CASSLPQGRTQPQHF
TGTGCCAGCAGTCTCCCCCAAGGGCGTACTCAGCCCCAGCATTTT
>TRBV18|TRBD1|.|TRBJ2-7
CASSSGTGDYEQYF
TGTGCCAGCTCATCCGGGACAGGGGATTACGAGCAGTACTTC
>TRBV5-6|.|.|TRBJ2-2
CASSPQNLVGSSGELFF
TGTGCCAGCAGCCCACAAAACCTCGTAGGTTCTAGCGGGGAGCTGTTTTTT
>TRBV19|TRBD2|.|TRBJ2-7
CASREEGTSGAYEQYF
TGTGCCAGTAGGGAAGAAGGGACTAGCGGGGCCTACGAGCAGTACTTC
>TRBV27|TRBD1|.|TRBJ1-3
CASSQKLFRTGVGGNTIYF
TGTGCCAGCAGTCAAAAGTTATTCAGGACAGGCGTGGGTGGAAACACCATATATTTT
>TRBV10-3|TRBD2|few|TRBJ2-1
CAISESNLGLAGGRNEQFF
TGTGCCATCAGTGAGTCGAATTTAGGACTAGCGGGAGGGCGGAATGAGCAGTTCTTC